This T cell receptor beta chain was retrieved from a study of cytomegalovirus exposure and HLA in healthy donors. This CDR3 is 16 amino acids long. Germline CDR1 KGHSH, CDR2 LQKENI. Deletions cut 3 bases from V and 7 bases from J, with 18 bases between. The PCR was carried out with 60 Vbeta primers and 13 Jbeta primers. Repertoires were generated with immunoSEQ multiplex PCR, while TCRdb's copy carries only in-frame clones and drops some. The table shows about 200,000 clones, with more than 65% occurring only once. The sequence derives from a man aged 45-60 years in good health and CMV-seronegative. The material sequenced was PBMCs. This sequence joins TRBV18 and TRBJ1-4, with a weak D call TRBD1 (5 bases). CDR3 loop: CASSPSRAGLSEKLFF. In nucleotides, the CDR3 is TGTGCCAGCTCACCGTCCCGGGCGGGGCTGAGTGAAAAACTGTTTTTT. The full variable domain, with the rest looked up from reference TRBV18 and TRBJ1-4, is NAGVMQNPRHLVRRRGQEARLRCSPMKGHSHVYWYRQLPEEGLKFMVYLQKENIIDESGMPKERFSAEFPKEGPSILRIQQVVRGDSAAYFCASSPSRAGLSEKLFFGSGTQLSVL.